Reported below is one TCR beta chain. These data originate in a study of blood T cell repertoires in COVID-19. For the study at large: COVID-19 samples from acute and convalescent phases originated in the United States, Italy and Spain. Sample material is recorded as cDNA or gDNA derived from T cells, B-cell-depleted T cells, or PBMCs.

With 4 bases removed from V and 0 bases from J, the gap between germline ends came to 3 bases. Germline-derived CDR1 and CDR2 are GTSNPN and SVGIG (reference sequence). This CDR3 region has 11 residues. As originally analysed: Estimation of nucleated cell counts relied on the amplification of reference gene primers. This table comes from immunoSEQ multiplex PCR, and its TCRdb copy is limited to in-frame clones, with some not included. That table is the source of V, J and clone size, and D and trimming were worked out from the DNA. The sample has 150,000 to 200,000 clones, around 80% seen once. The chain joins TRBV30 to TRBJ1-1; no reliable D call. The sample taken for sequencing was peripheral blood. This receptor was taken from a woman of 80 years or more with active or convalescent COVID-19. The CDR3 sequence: CAWTVNTEAFF. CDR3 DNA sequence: TGTGCCTGGACAGTGAACACTGAAGCTTTCTTT.